The 27 T cell receptor beta chains below all came from one sample that was sequenced in a study of OX40 agonist ivuxolimab in advanced cancers. Measured with immunoSEQ multiplex PCR; TCRdb has only the in-frame clones, and not every one. The sample has about 69,000 clones, around four fifths seen once. The specimen was CD4+ or CD8+ T cells sorted from blood, collected in a trial of the OX40 agonist ivuxolimab. The receptors here all came from an adult with an advanced solid tumor such as melanoma, head and neck, liver or kidney cancer.

V gene TRBV19 combines with J gene TRBJ1-2; D unresolved. The CDR3 has 15 amino acids. From germline, CDR1 is LNHDA and CDR2 SQIVND (reference sequence). Trimming took 6 bases from V and 8 from J, leaving 22 bases between them. Here the CDR3 DNA reads TGTGCCAGTAGAAGAGACCAAGGCGGCGTTCGGGGCTACACCTTC. Protein sequence: CASRRDQGGVRGYTF.

This chain uses TRBV28 with TRBJ1-2; no firm D call. This CDR3 has 13 amino acids. Trimming removed 6 bases from V and 13 bases from J, with 21 bases in between. Germline CDR1 MDHEN, CDR2 SYDVKM. CDR3 in amino acids: CASRTPWGGLFTF. The CDR3 bases are TGTGCCAGCAGAACTCCCTGGGGTGGCCTCTTCACCTTC.

The rearrangement joins TRBV2 to TRBJ1-2; unclear D gene. CDR3 size: 13 residues. Deletions cut 2 bases from V and 5 bases from J, with 9 bases between. Per the germline V gene, CDR1 is SNHLY and CDR2 is FYNNEI. The CDR3 sequence is CASSEFKGYGYTF. Written as DNA, the CDR3 is TGTGCCAGCAGTGAATTTAAGGGATATGGCTACACCTTC.

The chain has TRBV30 and TRBJ2-6, with D perhaps TRBD2 (5 bases). Germline CDR1 reads GTSNPN; CDR2 reads SVGIG (reference sequence). This CDR3 contains 13 residues. V dropped 2 bases and J dropped 9 bases, with 11 bases sitting between them. The CDR3 sequence is CAWSKTGINVLTF. CDR3 sequence (DNA): TGTGCCTGGAGTAAAACCGGGATCAACGTCCTGACTTTC.

The CDR3 protein is CASLTGQPNTEAFF. As DNA, the CDR3 is TGTGCCAGCTTGACGGGGCAGCCCAACACTGAAGCTTTCTTT. V usage is TRBV6-1 and J usage is TRBJ1-1; D possibly corresponds to TRBD1 (5 bases). With 8 bases removed from V and 2 bases from J, the gap between germline ends came to 15 bases. From germline, CDR1 is MNHNS and CDR2 SASEGT. The CDR3 is made up of 14 amino acids.

The rearrangement joins TRBV7-6 to TRBJ1-2; 9 positions match TRBD1. The CDR3 covers 17 residues. V trimming: 5 bases; J trimming: 1 base; junction bases outside the gene matches: 11. Per germline, CDR1 SGHVS and CDR2 FNYEAQ. As DNA, the CDR3 is TGTGCCAGCAGCCTCGAGTCCGGGACAGGGCTTAACTATGGCTACACCTTC. Encoded protein: CASSLESGTGLNYGYTF.

The V and J genes are TRBV15 and TRBJ2-5; TRBD2 agrees at 15 bases. This CDR3 region has 16 residues. J lost 5 bases, V lost 0 bases, and 1 base had no gene match. CDR1 LNHNV and CDR2 YYDKDF come from the germline V gene (reference sequence). The CDR3 sequence: CATSRDGTSGRETQYF. The CDR3 DNA is TGTGCCACCAGCAGAGATGGGACTAGCGGGAGGGAGACCCAGTACTTC.

This clone was observed a single time. This chain uses TRBV5-1 with TRBJ1-3; D not resolved. The CDR3 consists of 16 residues. V lost 5 bases to trimming and J lost 1 base, with 16 bases between them. CDR1 and CDR2 from the germline V gene are SGHRS and YFSETQ. CDR3 amino acids: CASSPHMSRSGNTIYF. In DNA form, the CDR3 reads TGCGCCAGCAGTCCACACATGTCCCGTTCTGGAAACACCATATATTTT. Variable domain in full (rest from reference TRBV5-1 and TRBJ1-3): KAGVTQTPRYLIKTRGQQVTLSCSPISGHRSVSWYQQTPGQGLQFLFEYFSETQRNKGNFPGRFSGRQFSNSRSEMNVSTLELGDSALYLCASSPHMSRSGNTIYFGEGSWLTVV.

The J gene is TRBJ1-1, the V gene TRBV5-1, with D unresolved. V was trimmed by 2 bases and J by 2 bases, leaving 13 bases between them. This CDR3 contains 15 residues. The germline CDR1 and CDR2 sequences are SGHRS and YFSETQ. The CDR3 DNA sequence: TGCGCCAGCAGCTTTGATTTTGGACCAAACACTGAAGCTTTCTTT. Translating it yields CASSFDFGPNTEAFF.

The chain combines TRBV18 with TRBJ2-7; D may be TRBD1 (5 bases). This CDR3 contains 15 residues. Per the germline V gene, CDR1 is KGHSH and CDR2 is LQKENI. V gave up 3 bases and J gave up 1 base, with 13 bases separating them. The CDR3 loop reads CASSPQGEVSYEQYF. The CDR3 DNA reads as TGTGCCAGCTCACCCCAGGGCGAAGTTTCCTACGAGCAGTACTTC.

The chain couples TRBV15 to TRBJ2-5; D gene unclear. The CDR3 sequence is 12 residues long. The germline V gene has CDR1 LNHNV and CDR2 YYDKDF (reference sequence). The V end was cut by 0 bases, the J end by 4 bases, with 3 bases between. CDR3 nucleotides: TGTGCCACCAGCAGAGACCGAGAGACCCAGTACTTC. It translates to CATSRDRETQYF. The full variable domain, completed using reference TRBV15 and TRBJ2-5, is DAMVIQNPRYQVTQFGKPVTLSCSQTLNHNVMYWYQQKSSQAPKLLFHYYDKDFNNEADTPDNFQSRRPNTSFCFLDIRSPGLGDTAMYLCATSRDRETQYFGPGTRLLVL.

J is TRBJ1-2 and V is TRBV21-1. TRBV21-1 is reported as a pseudogene. There are 15 residues in the CDR3. The CDR3 loop is CASSKGGDGCYGYTF. The CDR3 region has the DNA TGTGCCAGCAGCAAAGGAGGGGACGGGTGCTATGGCTACACCTTC.

The chain is built from TRBV28 and TRBJ1-5; no reliable D call. CDR3 length: 13 residues. Trimming stripped 7 bases from V and 11 bases from J, with 18 bases between. CDR1 and CDR2 (germline): MDHEN, SYDVKM. The CDR3 DNA reads TGTGCCAGCACCCCTGGGCCGCGGGGATCCCAGCATTTT. It yields the protein CASTPGPRGSQHF.

The chain couples TRBV9 to TRBJ2-1, with D perhaps TRBD1 (6 bases). This CDR3 is 14 amino acids long. Germline-derived CDR1 and CDR2 are SGDLS and YYNGEE. The V gene lost 0 bases and the J gene lost 5 bases, with 9 bases spanning the gap. The CDR3 loop reads CASSVVPGDNEQFF. CDR3 in DNA: TGTGCCAGCAGCGTAGTGCCAGGGGACAATGAGCAGTTCTTC.

V is TRBV7-3 and J is TRBJ2-3; D gene unclear. Germline values: CDR1 SGHTA, CDR2 FQGTGA. V was clipped by 6 bases and J by 4 bases, with 17 bases between them. The CDR3 is 15 amino acids. CDR3 DNA: TGTGCCAGCAGGTTCGCGCCTGGCAATCCAGATACGCAGTATTTT. The encoded protein is CASRFAPGNPDTQYF. The entire variable domain, with the rest obtained from reference TRBV7-3 and TRBJ2-3, is as follows: GAGVSQTPSNKVTEKGKYVELRCDPISGHTALYWYRQSLGQGPEFLIYFQGTGAADDSGLPNDRFFAVRPEGSVSTLKIQRTERGDSAVYLCASRFAPGNPDTQYFGPGTRLTVL.

This chain joins TRBV5-1 and TRBJ2-1; D is undetermined. V lost 4 bases and J lost 7, with 9 bases in between. Germline CDR1 SGHRS, CDR2 YFSETQ. The CDR3 runs 12 residues. DNA of the CDR3: TGCGCCAGCAGCCTAGGTCGGAATGAGCAGTTCTTC. This codes for CASSLGRNEQFF.

The chain uses TRBV7-8 and TRBJ1-5; D is unresolved. Trimming shortened V by 3 bases and J by 0 bases, and 9 bases separated the two germline ends. The germline V gene encodes CDR1 SGHVS and CDR2 FQNEAQ. The CDR3 is 15 residues long. This CDR3 is CASSLSLSSNQPQHF. For the CDR3, the DNA is TGTGCCAGCAGCTTGTCGTTGTCTAGCAATCAGCCCCAGCATTTT.

The V and J genes are TRBV5-6 and TRBJ2-6; D is perhaps TRBD1 (5 bases). This CDR3 region has 16 residues. Trimming cost V 0 bases and J 1 base, with 8 bases left between them. Germline V gene sequence: CDR1 SGHDT, CDR2 YYEEEE. This chain's CDR3 is CASSLAQGSGANVLTF. In DNA form, the CDR3 reads TGTGCCAGCAGCTTGGCCCAGGGATCTGGGGCCAACGTCCTGACTTTC.

V is TRBV7-9 and J is TRBJ2-3; 8 nucleotides line up with TRBD2. With 4 bases clipped from V and 3 bases from J, the junction kept 0 bases outside the gene matches. CDR1 is SEHNR and CDR2 is FQNEAQ in the germline V gene (reference sequence). CDR3 length equals 13 residues. The CDR3 nucleotides are TGTGCCAGCAGCTCTAGCGGGACAGATACGCAGTATTTT. Protein: CASSSSGTDTQYF.

J is TRBJ2-1 and V is TRBV11-3; maybe TRBD2 (6 bases). There are 15 residues in the CDR3. The V and J ends lost 1 base and 6 bases respectively, with 13 bases between them. Germline-derived CDR1 and CDR2 are SGHNT and YENEEA. CDR3 region: CASSLGFGSGNEQFF. The CDR3 DNA follows: TGTGCCAGCAGCTTAGGCTTCGGGAGTGGCAATGAGCAGTTCTTC.

V usage is TRBV25-1 and J usage is TRBJ1-2, with D uncertain. Germline V gives CDR1 MGHDK, CDR2 SYGVNS. V was clipped by 2 bases and J by 2 bases, with 3 bases between them. The length of the CDR3 is 12 residues. DNA of the CDR3: TGTGCCAGCAGTGAACAGAACTATGGCTACACCTTC. It translates to CASSEQNYGYTF.

This clone was seen a single time. The chain links TRBV10-1 to TRBJ2-1; possibly TRBD1 for D (6 bases). Germline loops: CDR1 WNHNN, CDR2 SYGVQD (reference sequence). CDR3 size: 15 residues. Trimming pared 4 bases from V and 4 bases from J, leaving 14 bases between. CDR3 DNA sequence: TGCGCCAGCAGTGGGGGTGAGGGGGTTTACAATGAGCAGTTCTTC. The encoded protein is CASSGGEGVYNEQFF.

The rearrangement links TRBV4-1 to TRBJ2-3; D is perhaps TRBD2 (5 bases). Germline V gives CDR1 MGHRA, CDR2 YSYEKL. CDR3 size: 13 residues. Trimming left V 5 bases short and J 6 bases short, with 12 bases between. The CDR3 reads CASSYGPGDTQYF. The CDR3 nucleotides are TGCGCCAGCAGCTATGGACCGGGGGATACGCAGTATTTT.

The CDR3 DNA sequence: TGTGCCAGCAGCCAACCGCCGGGCATGAACACTGAAGCTTTCTTT. Protein product: CASSQPPGMNTEAFF. The chain employs TRBV7-2 and TRBJ1-1; D call uncertain. CDR1 is SGHTA and CDR2 is FQGNSA in the germline V gene. V was clipped by 5 bases and J by 0 bases, with 13 bases between them. CDR3 length: 15 residues.

The chain links TRBV6-5 to TRBJ2-7; perhaps TRBD2 as D (6 bases). Germline lookup yields CDR1 MNHEY and CDR2 SVGAGI. Trimming cost V 0 bases and J 3 bases, with 12 bases left between them. The CDR3 contains 15 residues. CDR3 amino acids: CASSYSLAANYEQYF. Written as DNA, the CDR3 is TGTGCCAGCAGTTACTCCTTAGCGGCGAACTACGAGCAGTACTTC.

This chain joins TRBV28 and TRBJ2-7; 10 bases map to TRBD2. CDR1 and CDR2 from the germline V gene are MDHEN and SYDVKM. Trimming cost V 7 bases and J 4 bases; bases outside gene matches: 1. This CDR3 comprises 12 residues. The CDR3 bases are TGTGCCAGCACTAGCGGGAGATACGAGCAGTACTTC. Its protein product is CASTSGRYEQYF.

The V call is TRBV7-9, the J call TRBJ2-5, with TRBD2 as a possible D gene (5 bases). Germline V lookup: CDR1 SEHNR, CDR2 FQNEAQ (reference sequence). V lost 4 bases and J 2 bases, leaving 5 bases between the germline ends. The CDR3 is 12 residues long. The CDR3 coding sequence is TGTGCCAGCAGCTCGGGGCAAGAGACCCAGTACTTC. Amino acid sequence: CASSSGQETQYF.